The rows below give T cell receptor beta chains drawn from one sample of a study of technical replicates of blood from a handful of donors. The assay was immunoSEQ multiplex PCR, and TCRdb's table has in-frame clones only and misses some. Altogether some 96,000 clones are present, 90% to 96% being singletons, with the ten largest covering 0.22%. The sequencing input was T cells isolated from PBMCs. These receptor sequences come from a human donor in good health. CDR3s include the opening cysteine and the closing phenylalanine or tryptophan. Expanded clones are given a class, and other clones once, few, many or no size at all.

j_call v_call clone_size cdr3_aa
TRBJ1-1 TRBV5-5 - CASSLDRGNTEAFF
TRBJ1-6 TRBV7-9 - CASSSRTGGSPLHF
TRBJ2-2 TRBV19 - CASSIRGTSGYTGELFF
TRBJ2-1 TRBV4-1 - CASSRGLAGGEQFF
TRBJ2-3 TRBV5-1 - CASSLGQGVGDTQYF
TRBJ2-1 TRBV25-1 few CASSDLSGANEQFF
TRBJ2-5 TRBV28 - CASSLLLAGRETQYF
TRBJ2-3 TRBV2 - CASGAFGTDTQYF
TRBJ2-1 TRBV19 - CASSLNLNSYNEQFF
TRBJ2-6 TRBV5-1 - CASSKRELGSQTAFGANVLTF
TRBJ2-3 TRBV5-4 - CASSPSGTGTYTQYF
TRBJ2-7 TRBV4-1 - CASSLPGGPYEQYF
TRBJ2-7 TRBV2 - CASLGDNSYEQYF
TRBJ2-1 TRBV2 once CASRGVTSGRRLLNEQFF
TRBJ2-3 TRBV18 - CASSPLRSTDTQYF
TRBJ1-1 TRBV6-6 - CASSYADSTEAFF
TRBJ1-1 TRBV10-3 once CAISENSERTVPYTEAFF
TRBJ2-5 TRBV5-4 - CASSLGIAGAGETQYF
TRBJ2-3 TRBV9 - CASSVRGQGGTDTQYF
TRBJ1-2 TRBV18 - CASSPNEDRGYGYTF
TRBJ1-1 TRBV11-2 - CASSLARNTEAFF
TRBJ1-1 TRBV10-3 once CAISESRRRDMNTEAFF
TRBJ1-2 TRBV7-2 - CASSSYREMGYTF
TRBJ1-6 TRBV2 - CASSETGGSSPLHF
TRBJ2-7 TRBV5-1 once CASSLYSGALSEQYF
TRBJ1-5 TRBV28 - CASSPERQGWQPQHF
TRBJ2-1 TRBV30 once CAWSVAAYVPDEQFF
TRBJ1-2 TRBV27 - CASSQGAEYGYTF
TRBJ2-7 TRBV28 - CASSTRFAGSYEQYF
TRBJ1-5 TRBV6-1 - CASSVYPGSNQPQHF
TRBJ1-1 TRBV5-1 - CASSGGDTEAFF
TRBJ2-3 TRBV2 - CASSQDRGGTDTQYF
TRBJ2-1 TRBV29-1 - CSVEAGRTYNEQFF
TRBJ1-5 TRBV6-1 - CASSEGQGDNQPQHF
TRBJ2-1 TRBV7-2 - CASSTKSSSYNEQFF
TRBJ1-1 TRBV10-1 - CASSSVAGNTEAFF
TRBJ2-2 TRBV27 once CANSSYGKAGGPGELFF
TRBJ2-3 TRBV5-4 - CASSREADTQYF
TRBJ2-4 TRBV19 - CASSSGTGGHIQYF
TRBJ1-5 TRBV19 - CASSVERGGQPQHF
TRBJ2-1 TRBV5-5 - CASSLAPLARNEQFF